This T cell receptor beta chain was captured by sequencing in a study of blood T cells in healthy people across ages. General observations from the study: Diversity was estimated from one million T cells, and these estimates were considered underestimates.

Per germline, CDR1 SGHRS and CDR2 YFSETQ. CDR3 size: 13 residues. Regarding this clonotype: What it binds is not known. One end of the junction does not line up with germline, which may come from a read error.

For the second PCR, which ran for 7 to 11 cycles, a sample-barcoded 5' primer and a J-beta primer mix were used. The template-switch adaptor, which had 12 random nucleotides, put a tag on each cDNA molecule. A single record per CDR3 protein comes from TCRdb applying MiXCR to the 5' RACE reads. Among about 640,000 distinct CDR3 sequences listed, roughly 58% were seen once. The amount of total RNA extracted per sample was at least 5 micrograms. Sequenced input: blood. The chain couples TRBV5-1 to TRBJ1-2; the D gene is possibly TRBD1 (5 bases). The sequence was obtained from a man aged 55 to 70 in good health. CDR3 residues: CAGSATVDYGYTF. The CDR3, as DNA: TGCGCCGGCAGCGCGACAGTAGACTATGGCTACACCTTC. Together with reference TRBV5-1 and TRBJ1-2, the CDR3 gives the full variable domain: KAGVTQTPRYLIKTRGQQVTLSCSPISGHRSVSWYQQTPGQGLQFLFEYFSETQRNKGNFPGRFSGRQFSNSRSEMNVSTLELGDSALYLCAGSATVDYGYTFGSGTRLTVV.